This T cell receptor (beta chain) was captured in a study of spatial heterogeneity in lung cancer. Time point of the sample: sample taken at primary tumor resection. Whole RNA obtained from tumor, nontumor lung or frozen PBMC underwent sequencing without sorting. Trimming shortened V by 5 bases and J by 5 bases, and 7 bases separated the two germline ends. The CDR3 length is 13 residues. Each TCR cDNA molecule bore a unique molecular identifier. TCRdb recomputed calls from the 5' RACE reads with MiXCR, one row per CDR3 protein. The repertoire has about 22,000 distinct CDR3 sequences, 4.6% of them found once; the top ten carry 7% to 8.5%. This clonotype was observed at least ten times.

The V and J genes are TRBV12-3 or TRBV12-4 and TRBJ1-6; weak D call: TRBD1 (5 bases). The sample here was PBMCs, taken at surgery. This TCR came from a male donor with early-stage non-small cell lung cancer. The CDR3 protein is CASSRQNNSPLHF. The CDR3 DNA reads TGTGCCAGCAGTAGACAGAATAATTCACCCCTCCACTTT.